This T cell receptor (beta chain) appears in the sequencing data of a study of control samples from healthy donors and cancer patients. Trimming shortened V by 2 bases and J by 2 bases, and 9 bases separated the two germline ends. The CDR3 consists of 14 residues. The germline gives CDR1 WSHSY, CDR2 SAAADI. This clone was seen a single time. The method was immunoSEQ multiplex PCR; TCRdb's version includes in-frame clones alone and lacks a portion of them. The sample lists roughly 180,000 clones; around 93% were seen once. The sequenced material came from blood. The chain employs TRBV10-2 and TRBJ2-5, with D perhaps being TRBD1 or TRBD2 (5 bases each). The sequence was collected from a woman aged 60-70 years in good health. The CDR3 sequence is CASSEGGGQETQYF. CDR3 sequence (DNA): TGCGCCAGCAGTGAGGGTGGGGGACAAGAGACCCAGTACTTC.